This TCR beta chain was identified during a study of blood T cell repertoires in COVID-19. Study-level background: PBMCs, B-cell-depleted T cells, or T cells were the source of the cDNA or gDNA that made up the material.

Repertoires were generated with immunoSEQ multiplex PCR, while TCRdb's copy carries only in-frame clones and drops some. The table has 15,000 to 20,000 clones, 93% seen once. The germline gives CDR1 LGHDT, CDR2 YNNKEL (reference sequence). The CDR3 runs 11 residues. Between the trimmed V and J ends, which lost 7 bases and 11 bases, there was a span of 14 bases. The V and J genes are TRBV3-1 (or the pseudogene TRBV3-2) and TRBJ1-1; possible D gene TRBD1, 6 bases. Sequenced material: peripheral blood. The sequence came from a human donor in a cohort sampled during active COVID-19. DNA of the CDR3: TGTGCCAGCATGGGGGCGCATGCGGCTTTCTTT. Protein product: CASMGAHAAFF.